The 3 T cell receptor beta chains in this list originate from one sample, sequenced in a study of OX40 agonist ivuxolimab in advanced cancers. Library preparation was by the immunoSEQ multiplex PCR assay. In TCRdb, the immuneACCESS table is reduced to in-frame sequences with V and J assigned. These tables do not hold every clone; where another copy was compared, an unresolved V gene accounts for under half, and the others remain unexplained. Counted in this sample were under 40,000 clones; nearly 80% of them appeared once. 9.5% to 15% of the sample goes to the ten largest clones. The starting material was CD4+ or CD8+ T cells sorted from blood, obtained in a trial of the OX40 agonist ivuxolimab. Receptor source: an adult with an advanced solid tumor such as melanoma, head and neck, liver or kidney cancer.

V and J are TRBV19 and TRBJ2-4; 10 nucleotides line up with TRBD1. Trimming removed 3 bases from V and 7 bases from J; junction bases left unmatched: 6. Germline V CDR1 and CDR2: LNHDA, SQIVND (reference sequence). The CDR3 loop spans 15 amino acids. CDR3 loop: CASSMEGTGVNIQYF. The CDR3 DNA reads TGTGCCAGTAGTATGGAAGGGACAGGGGTTAACATTCAGTACTTC.

This clone has a handful of counts. Compared with germline, one end of the junction differs, possibly owing to a read error. The chain couples TRBV7-8 to TRBJ2-7; 7 bases line up with TRBD1. Germline-derived CDR1 and CDR2 are SGHVS and FQNEAQ. This CDR3 contains 15 residues. DNA of the CDR3: TGCGCCAGCAGCCAAGGGACAGACGGGATCTACGAGCAGTACTTC. Translated, it gives CASSQGTDGIYEQYF.

The CDR3: CSARSGGYTF. In DNA, the CDR3 is TGCAGTGCTAGAAGTGGTGGCTACACCTTC. This sequence joins TRBV20-1 and TRBJ1-2; no clear D. V lost 2 bases and J lost 7, with 5 bases in between. CDR1 is DFQATT, CDR2 SNEGSKA, per germline (reference sequence). The CDR3 runs to 10 residues.